This T cell receptor (beta chain) stems from a study of blood T cell repertoires in COVID-19. Study summary: Material from acute and convalescent COVID-19 was sourced from the United States, Italy and Spain. Sources were T cells, B-cell-depleted T cells, or PBMCs; the material itself was cDNA or gDNA.

The V end was cut by 4 bases, the J end by 15 bases, with 22 bases between. The CDR3 extends over 14 amino acids. Germline V gives CDR1 LGHNA, CDR2 YNFKEQ. Original handling: Estimation of nucleated cell counts relied on the amplification of reference gene primers. Some clones are missing from TCRdb's copy, which holds only in-frame ones; the method was immunoSEQ multiplex PCR. V, J and clone size were drawn from that table, and D and trimming were deduced from the DNA. This table has about 440,000 clones, about 89% appearing once. This clonotype originated in a woman in her 30s with acute or convalescent COVID-19. Material: peripheral blood. The chain combines TRBV4-2 with TRBJ2-1; D is uncertain. The CDR3 is CASSPPPPQRSLFF. In DNA, the CDR3 is TGTGCCAGCAGCCCCCCTCCGCCTCAGCGTAGTCTGTTCTTC.